A single T cell receptor (beta chain) is shown here with its context. Its target is not known. This CDR3 is also generated by other DNA sequences in the sample. Per the germline V gene, CDR1 is SGDLS and CDR2 is YYNGEE. The V end was cut by 0 bases, the J end by 0 bases, with 4 bases between. CDR3 length: 15 residues. The data derive from a study of beta chain features in type 1 diabetes. Looking at the study overall: Comparable age, gender and cell yields were observed in patients relative to healthy donors. General study findings and limits: Shortening of TCRB CDR3s, moderate but significant, appeared in all four CD4+ subsets of Type 1 diabetes patients.

Via CD45RO/CCR7/CD25/CD127/CD95/CD27, cells of the CD4+ naive, central memory, regulatory and stem cell-like memory subsets were sorted. The investigators reverse transcribed all of the isolated RNA, so they sequenced expressed TCRB transcripts. Only in-frame clones appear in the TCRdb table, and some are missing; sequencing was by immunoSEQ multiplex PCR. The sample includes nearly 700,000 clones, about an eighth seen only once; the top ten take approximately 0.02%. The sequence came from a man between 18 and 35 years old with type 1 diabetes. Sequences were obtained from naive CD4+ T cells from blood. This chain uses TRBV9 with TRBJ1-6; no definite D call. The CDR3 DNA follows: TGTGCCAGCAGCGTAGTAGGCTCCTATAATTCACCCCTCCACTTT. Its translation is CASSVVGSYNSPLHF.